This T cell receptor beta chain was sequenced in a study of blood T cell repertoires in COVID-19. For the study at large: Italy, Spain and the United States were the sources of the convalescent and acute COVID-19 samples. The cDNA or gDNA used as material had been derived from T cells, B-cell-depleted T cells, or PBMCs.

In Seattle, patients joined the study during active infection and were tracked longitudinally. Germline values: CDR1 LGHDT, CDR2 YNNKEL (reference sequence). Unmatched junction bases numbered 12, after V lost 0 bases and J lost 3 bases. CDR3 length: 18 residues. TCRdb's table, derived via immunoSEQ multiplex PCR, lists solely in-frame clones and lacks some. The sample lists tens of thousands of clones, 65% to 90% occurring once. This clone has only one observation. V is TRBV3-1 (or the pseudogene TRBV3-2) and J is TRBJ2-3; 7 bases fit TRBD2. The specimen sequenced was peripheral blood. This receptor was taken from a man aged 45 to 65 with COVID-19, enrolled during active disease. The CDR3 DNA follows: TGTGCCAGCAGCCAAGAGGGGGGAGGGTCCCCTGGGACAGATACGCAGTATTTT. Its protein product is CASSQEGGGSPGTDTQYF.